Following are 29 T cell receptor beta chains from one sample sequenced in a study of shared clonotypes between healthy human individuals. Some clones are missing from TCRdb's copy, which holds only in-frame ones; the method was immunoSEQ multiplex PCR. The repertoire holds about 2.3 million clones, with 80% to 95% as singletons. The sample comprised naive CD4+ T cells from PBMCs. As for subset: CD45RA+ positively selected. The receptor source for this set is a man between 18 and 29 years old in good health. Some clones in this sample may be carry-over from other donors' samples.

The chain links TRBV5-1 to TRBJ2-2; no clear D gene. This CDR3 is built from 14 residues. Germline-derived CDR1 and CDR2 are SGHRS and YFSETQ. V lost 1 base and J 2 bases, leaving 6 bases between the germline ends. The CDR3 here is CASSLTRNTGELFF. Written as DNA, the CDR3 is TGCGCCAGCAGCTTGACTCGAAACACCGGGGAGCTGTTTTTT.

The V and J genes are TRBV7-8 and TRBJ1-2; D ambiguous. Germline V gene lookup returns CDR1 SGHVS and CDR2 FQNEAQ. Trimming pared 1 base from V and 4 bases from J, leaving 19 bases between. The CDR3 spans 17 residues. The CDR3 DNA reads TGTGCCAGCAGCTTAGAAAATTTTGTCCGACCAGCCTATGGCTACACCTTC. Protein: CASSLENFVRPAYGYTF.

The rearrangement uses TRBV5-1 and TRBJ2-1; 8 bases line up with TRBD1. V shed 0 bases and J 6 bases; nucleotides not matched to a gene: 5. The CDR3 is 15 residues long. Per germline, CDR1 SGHRS and CDR2 YFSETQ. This CDR3 is CASSLGPGGFNEQFF. CDR3 in DNA: TGCGCCAGCAGCTTGGGTCCAGGGGGCTTCAATGAGCAGTTCTTC.

The J gene is TRBJ1-5, the V gene TRBV28; weak D call: TRBD1 (6 bases). V was shortened by 4 bases and J by 1 base, with 11 bases between the two germline ends. Germline CDR1 MDHEN, CDR2 SYDVKM. The CDR3 is 15 amino acids. CDR3 DNA: TGTGCCAGCAGTTACATCCAGGGGAGCAATCAGCCCCAGCATTTT. Translation gives CASSYIQGSNQPQHF.

Comments on this clone: The sample holds other DNA sequences that translate to the same CDR3. The V call is TRBV5-1, the J call TRBJ1-5; D unclear. The germline V and J ends were trimmed by 0 bases and 0 bases, with 7 bases remaining between them. The CDR3 has 15 amino acids. Germline CDR1 is SGHRS and CDR2 is YFSETQ. The CDR3 is CASSLVAGSNQPQHF. CDR3 in DNA: TGCGCCAGCAGCTTGGTTGCAGGTAGCAATCAGCCCCAGCATTTT.

The genes are TRBV5-4 and TRBJ1-2; 9 nucleotides agree with TRBD1. This CDR3 spans 16 amino acids. V lost 2 bases, J lost 2 bases, and 7 bases stayed unmatched. Germline values: CDR1 SGHNT, CDR2 YYREEE (reference sequence). The CDR3 bases are TGTGCCAGCAGCTTCGGGGGACAGGGACCCAACTATGGCTACACCTTC. Translating it yields CASSFGGQGPNYGYTF.

V usage is TRBV4-1 and J usage is TRBJ1-5; 7 positions match TRBD1. The length of the CDR3 is 20 residues. Germline CDR1 MGHRA, CDR2 YSYEKL. V lost 5 bases and J lost 0; bases outside the gene matches: 19. The CDR3 sequence is CASSSKTRGPGGYSNQPQHF. The CDR3 DNA follows: TGCGCCAGCAGCTCTAAGACTAGGGGGCCAGGGGGATATAGCAATCAGCCCCAGCATTTT.

V and J are TRBV5-4 and TRBJ1-2; D is unresolved. The germline V gene has CDR1 SGHNT and CDR2 YYREEE (reference sequence). The CDR3 totals 15 residues. Trimming took off 0 bases at V and 3 bases at J, with 12 bases between the two ends. DNA of the CDR3: TGTGCCAGCAGCTTGGACTATGGCACGGACTATGGCTACACCTTC. Translation gives CASSLDYGTDYGYTF.

In DNA, the CDR3 is TGTGCCACCTCGGACAGTGGAGGTGGGGCCAACGTCCTGACTTTC. Its translation: CATSDSGGGANVLTF. The rearrangement uses TRBV6-1 and TRBJ2-6; D might be TRBD1 (6 bases). V shed 10 bases and J shed 3 bases, with 16 bases lying between them. CDR1 and CDR2 (germline): MNHNS, SASEGT. This CDR3 comprises 15 residues.

The genes are TRBV5-4 and TRBJ2-5; perhaps TRBD2 as D (6 bases). The CDR3 runs to 13 residues. Trimming removed 9 bases at V and 3 bases at J, with 15 bases between. The germline gives CDR1 SGHNT, CDR2 YYREEE (reference sequence). CDR3: CATQWGGEETQYF. CDR3 DNA: TGTGCCACCCAGTGGGGCGGGGAAGAGACCCAGTACTTC.

V is TRBV11-3 and J is TRBJ2-3, with unresolved D. With 3 bases removed from V and 4 bases from J, the gap between germline ends came to 11 bases. The CDR3 runs 14 residues. Germline CDR1 and CDR2: SGHNT and YENEEA. CDR3 DNA: TGTGCCAGCAGCTTGCATTCCCGGGCAGATACGCAGTATTTT. Protein sequence: CASSLHSRADTQYF.

This chain links TRBV28 with TRBJ2-7; D call uncertain. The V end lost 6 bases, the J end lost 6 bases, and 9 bases lay between the germline ends. From germline, CDR1 is MDHEN and CDR2 SYDVKM. The CDR3 totals 11 residues. The CDR3 bases are TGTGCCAGCAGAGATGCGCGCGAGCAGTACTTC. Amino acid sequence: CASRDAREQYF. The full variable domain, in which reference TRBV28 and TRBJ2-7 provide the parts outside the CDR3, is DVKVTQSSRYLVKRTGEKVFLECVQDMDHENMFWYRQDPGLGLRLIYFSYDVKMKEKGDIPEGYSVSREKKERFSLILESASTNQTSMYLCASRDAREQYFGPGTRLTVT.

The chain couples TRBV28 to TRBJ2-5; D might be TRBD1 (6 bases). The CDR3 has 16 residues. Germline CDR1 and CDR2: MDHEN and SYDVKM. The V and J ends lost 5 bases and 3 bases respectively, with 19 bases between them. The CDR3 DNA reads as TGTGCCAGCAGTCCATCTCAGGGGCGCAGGGAAGAGACCCAGTACTTC. Its protein is CASSPSQGRREETQYF.

The chain joins TRBV5-1 to TRBJ1-5; no definite D call. CDR1 is SGHRS, CDR2 YFSETQ, per germline. Between the trimmed V and J ends, which lost 1 base and 5 bases, there was a span of 13 bases. This CDR3 comprises 15 residues. The CDR3 coding sequence is TGCGCCAGCAGCTTGATACCGGGTCGGCATCAGCCCCAGCATTTT. Protein: CASSLIPGRHQPQHF.

This clone was observed a handful of times. The chain is built from TRBV18 and TRBJ1-1; D is undetermined. The CDR3 has 12 residues. Germline V gene lookup returns CDR1 KGHSH and CDR2 LQKENI. The V end was cut by 3 bases, the J end by 6 bases, with 8 bases between. The CDR3 loop is CASSPDLSEAFF. The CDR3 DNA is TGTGCCAGCTCACCGGATCTATCTGAAGCTTTCTTT.

The chain couples TRBV18 to TRBJ2-7; 7 bases match TRBD1. CDR3 length equals 15 residues. Germline V gene data show CDR1 as KGHSH and CDR2 as LQKENI. The junction had 13 bases not matched to a gene; V was cut back by 5 bases and J by 6 bases. DNA for the CDR3: TGTGCCAGCTCAACATATTCGACAGGGTGGAGCGAGCAGTACTTC. Translated, it gives CASSTYSTGWSEQYF.

The chain joins TRBV28 to TRBJ2-2, with D maybe TRBD1 (5 bases). The CDR3 length is 16 residues. Between the trimmed V and J ends, which lost 5 bases and 0 bases, there was a span of 13 bases. Per germline, CDR1 MDHEN and CDR2 SYDVKM. CDR3 residues: CASSKYRFANTGELFF. DNA of the CDR3: TGTGCCAGCAGTAAATACAGGTTCGCGAACACCGGGGAGCTGTTTTTT.

V gene TRBV10-3 combines with J gene TRBJ2-1, with TRBD1 matching 9 bases. The CDR3 spans 17 residues. CDR1 is ENHRY and CDR2 is SYGVKD in the germline V gene. The ends lost 6 bases at V and 5 bases at J; junction bases unmatched: 14. CDR3 residues: CAIRPGTGQGMDNEQFF. CDR3 in DNA: TGTGCCATCAGGCCCGGGACAGGGCAAGGGATGGACAATGAGCAGTTCTTC.

CDR3 DNA: TGTGCCAGCAGCTTAGCGCAAGACGGAGGGGTCTTATTAGGCTACACCTTC. Its translation is CASSLAQDGGVLLGYTF. The genes are TRBV7-2 and TRBJ1-2, with D tentatively TRBD1 (5 bases). The germline gives CDR1 SGHTA, CDR2 FQGNSA. V lost 0 bases to trimming and J lost 8 bases, with 22 bases between them. This CDR3 spans 17 amino acids.

This chain connects TRBV11-2 to TRBJ2-2; TRBD2 matches 10 bases. From germline, CDR1 is SGHAT and CDR2 FQNNGV. There are 17 residues in the CDR3. The ends lost 1 base at V and 6 bases at J; junction bases unmatched: 8. As DNA, the CDR3 is TGTGCCAGCAGCTTAGTGTTTGCTAGCGGGAGTGCCGGGGAGCTGTTTTTT. This gives the protein CASSLVFASGSAGELFF.

Concerning this clone itself: A junction boundary mismatches the germline segment, possibly from a read error. In the same sample, other DNA sequences code for this CDR3. The V call is TRBV7-9, the J call TRBJ2-7, with 9 bases that match TRBD2. The CDR3 contains 13 residues. Germline V gene data show CDR1 as SEHNR and CDR2 as FQNEAQ (reference sequence). CDR3 DNA: TGTGCCAGCAGCCTAGCGGGAATCTACGAGCAGTACTTC. Protein sequence: CASSLAGIYEQYF.

This clone showed up just once. The germline gene is not matched at one end of the junction; a read error may be the cause. The chain combines TRBV6-1 with TRBJ2-7; a weak D match, TRBD1 (6 bases). The germline gives CDR1 MNHNS, CDR2 SASEGT. CDR3 length equals 14 residues. The CDR3 reads CASREDRSSYEQYF. CDR3 bases: TGTGCCAGCAGGGAAGACAGGAGCTCCTACGAGCAGTACTTC.

This clone was seen a handful of times. Other DNA sequences in this sample translate to the same CDR3. This chain uses TRBV6-1 with TRBJ1-5; TRBD1 matches 7 bases. Per the germline V gene, CDR1 is MNHNS and CDR2 is SASEGT. Trimming took 4 bases from V and 7 from J; bases not matched to a gene: 4. The CDR3 covers 13 residues. As DNA, the CDR3 is TGTGCCAGCAGTGGACAGGGTGGCCAGCCCCAGCATTTT. Protein: CASSGQGGQPQHF.

The V and J genes are TRBV5-1 and TRBJ2-2, with TRBD2 identical over 10 bases. Germline loops: CDR1 SGHRS, CDR2 YFSETQ. The CDR3 is 15 amino acids. The V gene end was trimmed by 4 bases and the J gene end by 4 bases; junction bases not matched to a gene: 4. The CDR3 loop reads CASSMGLAFTGELFF. In nucleotides, the CDR3 is TGCGCCAGCAGCATGGGACTAGCGTTCACCGGGGAGCTGTTTTTT.

V is TRBV19 and J is TRBJ2-5, with TRBD1 matching over 11 bases. Germline assignment: CDR1 LNHDA and CDR2 SQIVND (reference sequence). The CDR3 has 15 residues. V dropped 10 bases and J dropped 3; count of bases not matched to a gene: 10. CDR3 coding DNA: TGTGCCATAAAGGACAGGGGGCATATGGAAGAGACCCAGTACTTC. This translates into CAIKDRGHMEETQYF.

The rearrangement links TRBV6-5 to TRBJ2-2, with TRBD2 identical over 9 bases. This CDR3 spans 15 amino acids. Germline-derived CDR1 and CDR2 are MNHEY and SVGAGI. Trimming removed 6 bases from V and 4 bases from J; junction bases left unmatched: 6. DNA of the CDR3: TGTGCCAGCAGACCTAGCGGGAACCCCACCGGGGAGCTGTTTTTT. Translation: CASRPSGNPTGELFF.

As for this clone: This specimen includes other DNA sequences encoding the same CDR3. The gene calls are TRBV9 and TRBJ2-3; 11 positions agree with TRBD2. V trimming: 5 bases; J trimming: 0 bases; junction bases outside the gene matches: 2. Germline values: CDR1 SGDLS, CDR2 YYNGEE. This CDR3 region has 15 residues. Here the CDR3 reads CASSASGGSTDTQYF. In DNA form, the CDR3 reads TGTGCCAGCAGTGCTAGCGGGGGGAGCACAGATACGCAGTATTTT. Drawing the rest from reference TRBV9 and TRBJ2-3, the complete variable domain is DSGVTQTPKHLITATGQRVTLRCSPRSGDLSVYWYQQSLDQGLQFLIQYYNGEERAKGNILERFSAQQFPDLHSELNLSSLELGDSALYFCASSASGGSTDTQYFGPGTRLTVL.

CDR3 sequence (DNA): TGTGCCAGCAGCTTATCAGGGAAGGTGGCTGAAGCTTTCTTT. Translating gives CASSLSGKVAEAFF. This chain connects TRBV7-9 to TRBJ1-1, with D perhaps matching TRBD1 (5 bases). Germline CDR1 SEHNR, CDR2 FQNEAQ (reference sequence). Deletions cut 2 bases from V and 6 bases from J, with 13 bases between. The CDR3 is made up of 14 amino acids.

The chain recombines TRBV5-1 with TRBJ2-4, with no clear D. Trimming removed 5 bases from V and 5 bases from J, with 11 bases in between. The CDR3 sequence is 13 residues long. Germline CDR1 is SGHRS and CDR2 is YFSETQ. CDR3 in amino acids: CASRVSGQNIQYF. The DNA for the CDR3 is TGCGCCAGCAGGGTCTCGGGTCAAAACATTCAGTACTTC.